The present T cell receptor (beta chain) was sequenced within a study of T-cell memory formation after mild COVID-19. Overall study context: Largely, TCR clusters stayed within a single donor.

This clonotype was counted at least ten times. Its target is unknown. Study findings and constraints: Pre-infection memory showed some responding clones, and this suggested that cross-reactive memory joined. A second wave of clones peaked on day 37, and their SARS-CoV-2 specificity went unconfirmed.

A single record per CDR3 protein comes from TCRdb applying MiXCR to the 5' RACE reads. The table records roughly 190,000 distinct CDR3 sequences, roughly a tenth of them present only once. Germline assignment: CDR1 SGHTA and CDR2 FQGNSA. V lost 1 base and J 3 bases, leaving 18 bases between the germline ends. The CDR3 has 17 amino acids. Sequenced material: PBMCs or a T cell subset sorted from them (not recorded which). The receptor's source is a man aged 18 to 29 who had mild COVID-19 (a few samples of this study predate the infection). Cell type and time point are not known. The chain has TRBV7-2 and TRBJ2-5; D gene ambiguous. CDR3 nucleotides: TGTGCCAGCAGCTTAGGGGCCCGGTGGTTCCGCAAAGAGACCCAGTACTTC. As protein: CASSLGARWFRKETQYF.